This T cell receptor (beta chain) emerged from a study of shared clonotypes between healthy human individuals. The data were produced by immunoSEQ multiplex PCR, yet TCRdb's version contains in-frame clones alone and is incomplete. Seen here are millions of clones, around 93% observed once, and the top ten hold about 1.5%. Only CD45RO-negative cells positively selected for CCR7 counted as naive CD8 cells, so terminally differentiated effector memory CD45RA+ cells were excluded. The germline V and J ends were trimmed by 0 bases and 2 bases, with 11 bases remaining between them. CDR1 is SEHNR and CDR2 is FQNEAQ in the germline V gene (reference sequence). CDR3 length: 15 amino acids.

The origin of this receptor is a man in his late teens or twenties in good health. Some clones in this sample may be carry-over from other donors' samples. What was sequenced was naive CD8+ T cells from PBMCs. The rearrangement uses TRBV7-9 and TRBJ2-7; no definite D call. The CDR3 nucleotides are TGTGCCAGCAGCTTAGCGCATGGGGTAACCTACGAGCAGTACTTC. Amino acids: CASSLAHGVTYEQYF. The whole variable domain, remainder taken from reference TRBV7-9 and TRBJ2-7, is DTGVSQNPRHKITKRGQNVTFRCDPISEHNRLYWYRQTLGQGPEFLTYFQNEAQLEKSRLLSDRFSAERPKGSFSTLEIQRTEQGDSAMYLCASSLAHGVTYEQYFGPGTRLTVT.